These 14 T cell receptor beta chains were all obtained from the same sample, sequenced in a study of tissue T cells after allogeneic stem cell transplantation. Only in-frame clones appear in the TCRdb table, and some are missing; sequencing was by immunoSEQ multiplex PCR. The repertoire holds about 1,600 clones, less than 55% seen once, with just under 35% in the top ten. The time point here: mouse harvest day 14 after allogeneic transplant. Mouse grafts combined 10^7 T-cell-depleted bone marrow cells with 10^6 splenic CD5+ T cells. Sequencing was performed on spleen. Source of these receptors: a female BALB/c mouse given C57BL/6 T cells with graft-versus-host disease after an allogeneic hematopoietic cell transplant.

Comments on this clone: Mouse germline and gene names are used. The read ends 1 residue early relative to the CDR3; the germline J gene fills the gap. The chain is built from TRBV1 and TRBJ2-7; D remains ambiguous. The V and J ends lost 3 bases and 3 bases respectively, with 12 bases between them. The CDR3 totals 14 residues. Germline CDR1 is NSQYPW and CDR2 is LRSPGD (reference sequence). CDR3 region: CTCSASQRLYEQYF. The DNA read from the CDR3 is TGCACCTGCAGTGCTAGTCAGCGGCTCTATGAACAGTAC. Based on the CDR3 plus reference TRBV1 and TRBJ2-7, the full variable domain is VTLLEQNPRWRLVPRGQAVNLRCILKNSQYPWMSWYQQDLQKQLQWLFTLRSPGDKEVKSLPGADYLATRVTDTELRLQVANMSQGRTLYCTCSASQRLYEQYFGPGTRLTVL.

This clone is large (0.1 to 1%) in the sample. Mouse germline and gene names are used. The CDR3 end falls 1 residue outside the read, so it is completed with the germline J gene. The chain joins TRBV16 to TRBJ2-1; possible D gene TRBD2, 7 bases. The germline gives CDR1 SGHSA, CDR2 FRNQAP. The CDR3 runs 15 residues. V lost 1 base to trimming and J lost 2 bases, with 9 bases between them. The sequenced part of the CDR3 DNA is TGTGCAAGCAGCTTAGGAGGGGGGGACTATGCTGAGCAGTTC. It specifies CASSLGGGDYAEQF. The entire CDR3 reads CASSLGGGDYAEQFF.

Comment on this clone: Each gene name is a mouse one. The read ends 1 residue before the CDR3 terminus; that terminus is restored from the germline J gene. This chain uses TRBV12-2 with TRBJ2-7; 7 nucleotides agree with TRBD2. The V gene end was trimmed by 1 base and the J gene end by 3 bases; junction bases not matched to a gene: 2. CDR1 is SGHLS, CDR2 HYDKME, per germline. The CDR3 runs 13 residues. The CDR3 bases that were read are TGTGCCAGCTCTCTAACTGGGGACTATGAACAGTAC. The encoded protein is CASSLTGDYEQY. The full-length CDR3 reads as CASSLTGDYEQYF.

By sample share, this clone is large (0.1 to 1%). The gene names given are mouse names. The DNA ends 1 residue before the CDR3 does, and the rest of the CDR3 is filled in from the germline J gene. The V call is TRBV26, the J call TRBJ1-5; the D is unclear. V lost 2 bases, J lost 4 bases, and 6 bases lay in between. The CDR3 is 13 amino acids. Looked up from germline, CDR1 is KGHPV and CDR2 is FQNQEV (reference sequence). CDR3 sequence reads: CASSLGRNQAPLF. CDR3 DNA (partial): TGTGCCAGCAGTCTGGGACGGAACCAGGCTCCGCTT.

In the case of this clone: The gene names here belong to mouse. The CDR3 extends 1 residue past the end of the read, so its final part is completed from the germline J gene. The gene calls are TRBV29 and TRBJ2-5; D unresolved. Looked up from germline, CDR1 is MSHET and CDR2 is SYDVDS. This CDR3 has 13 amino acids. The V end lost 3 bases, the J end lost 2 bases, and 6 bases lay between the germline ends. The sequenced CDR3 bases are TGTGCTAGCAGTTTTGGCAGCCAAGACACCCAGTAC. Residues: CASSFGSQDTQY. The whole CDR3 region reads CASSFGSQDTQYF.

There are a few counts of this clone. The germline and genes are mouse ones. The CDR3 end lies 1 residue beyond the end of the read and is filled in from the germline J gene. The chain recombines TRBV3 with TRBJ1-1, with D possibly being TRBD1 (6 bases). From germline, CDR1 is SNHLY and CDR2 FYNGKV (reference sequence). Deletions cut 5 bases from V and 1 base from J, with 11 bases between. The CDR3 is 14 amino acids. The sequenced part of the CDR3 DNA is TGTGCCAGCAGCCCGAAGGGGGGGAACACAGAAGTCTTC. It specifies CASSPKGGNTEVF. The complete CDR3 reads CASSPKGGNTEVFF.

Regarding this clone: The germline and genes are mouse ones. The CDR3 end lies 1 residue beyond the end of the read and is filled in from the germline J gene. The V call is TRBV12-1, the J call TRBJ1-5, with D uncertain. Germline loops: CDR1 SGHSN, CDR2 HYEKVE. This CDR3 region has 13 residues. Trimming cost V 6 bases and J 3 bases, with 11 bases left between them. The sequenced CDR3 bases are TGTGCCAGCAGCTCAACAGTCAACCAGGCTCCGCTT. Its translation: CASSSTVNQAPL. The full CDR3 sequence reads CASSSTVNQAPLF.

In this sample, this clone is large (0.1 to 1%). Gene names are the mouse ones. Read data end 1 residue before the CDR3 end; the end is taken from the germline J gene. The chain links TRBV5 to TRBJ1-6; 9 bases map to TRBD1. TRBJ1-6 is assigned to the ORF class and has an uncertain function. Germline CDR1 is LGHNA and CDR2 is YNLKQL (reference sequence). V was clipped by 1 base and J by 0 bases; unmatched bases: 4. The CDR3 spans 18 residues. The CDR3 loop reads CASSQGTGENSYNSPLYF. The DNA read from the CDR3 is TGTGCCAGCAGCCAAGGGACAGGGGAGAATTCCTATAATTCGCCCCTCTAC.

Comments on this clone: The listed genes are named as in mouse. The CDR3 extends 1 residue past the end of the read, so its final part is completed from the germline J gene. The chain is built from TRBV19 and TRBJ2-4; a possible D gene is TRBD2 (5 bases). The V gene's germline CDR1 is FNHDT and CDR2 SITEND (reference sequence). CDR3 length: 14 residues. V lost 1 base and J 2 bases, leaving 8 bases between the germline ends. The CDR3 sequence: CASSISGVQNTLYF. The sequenced part of the CDR3 DNA is TGTGCCAGCAGTATAAGTGGGGTTCAAAACACCTTGTAC.

Regarding this clone: Gene names are the mouse ones. The DNA ends 1 residue before the CDR3 does, and the rest of the CDR3 is filled in from the germline J gene. The J gene is TRBJ2-5, the V gene TRBV5; D may correspond to TRBD1 or TRBD2 (5 bases each). The ends were cut back, 1 base at V and 0 bases at J, with 8 bases in the middle. From germline, CDR1 is LGHNA and CDR2 YNLKQL (reference sequence). The CDR3 consists of 15 residues. The chain's CDR3 is CASSQVGPNQDTQYF. CDR3 bases read: TGTGCCAGCAGCCAAGTGGGGCCCAACCAAGACACCCAGTAC.

A few counts support this clone. Gene names follow the mouse nomenclature. Read data end 1 residue before the CDR3 end; the end is taken from the germline J gene. The J gene is TRBJ2-2, the V gene TRBV19; the match to TRBD2 covers 10 bases. CDR1 and CDR2 (germline): FNHDT, SITEND (reference sequence). The CDR3 runs 16 residues. The J segment lost 0 bases and the V segment lost 2 bases, leaving 1 base of the junction unmatched. The covered CDR3 bases are TGTGCCAGCAGTATCTGGGGGGGCGCAAACACCGGGCAGCTCTAC. Its protein is CASSIWGGANTGQLY. The complete CDR3 sequence is CASSIWGGANTGQLYF.

Comment on this clone: Gene names and germline refer to mouse. The read ends 1 residue early relative to the CDR3; the germline J gene fills the gap. This chain uses TRBV20 with TRBJ1-4; D gene unclear. Trimming removed 3 bases at V and 0 bases at J, with 5 bases between. The CDR3 has 13 residues. Germline-derived CDR1 and CDR2 are GFQATS and STVNSAI. The sequenced part of the CDR3 DNA is TGTGGTGCTAGAGGAATTTCCAACGAAAGATTATTT. Translated, it gives CGARGISNERLF. The full CDR3 protein is CGARGISNERLFF.

Worth noting for this clone: These gene names are mouse names. CDR3 sequence reads: CASSSRPADDQYF. The part of the CDR3 DNA that was read is TGTGCTAGCAGTTCCCGGCCAGCGGACGACCAGTAC. This sequence joins TRBV29 and TRBJ2-5; D gene ambiguous. The read finishes 1 residue shy of the CDR3 end, and the germline J gene is used to complete it. The CDR3 sequence is 13 residues long. The V gene's germline CDR1 is MSHET and CDR2 SYDVDS. Trimming removed 4 bases at V and 11 bases at J, with 16 bases between. Full variable domain (remainder filled in from reference TRBV29 and TRBJ2-5): DMKVTQMPRYLIKRMGENVLLECGQDMSHETMYWYRQDPGLGLQLIYISYDVDSNSEGDIPKGYRVSRKKREHFSLILDSAKTNQTSVYFCASSSRPADDQYFGPGTRLLVL.

This clone rates as large. Gene names follow the mouse nomenclature. With the read ending 1 residue before the CDR3 end, the germline J gene is used to fill in that end. The J gene is TRBJ2-4, the V gene TRBV15; D not certain. Germline lookup yields CDR1 SGHND and CDR2 FRSKSL. The V and J ends lost 1 base and 4 bases respectively, with 3 bases between them. This CDR3 comprises 12 residues. CDR3 sequence reads: CASSLDKNTLYF. Partial CDR3 DNA: TGTGCCAGCAGTTTAGACAAAAACACCTTGTAC. Variable domain in full (rest from reference TRBV15 and TRBJ2-4): DAGVTQTPRHEVAEKGQTIILKCEPVSGHNDLFWYRQTKIQGLELLSYFRSKSLMEDGGAFKDRFKAEMLNSSFSTLKIQPTEPKDSAVYLCASSLDKNTLYFGAGTRLSVL.